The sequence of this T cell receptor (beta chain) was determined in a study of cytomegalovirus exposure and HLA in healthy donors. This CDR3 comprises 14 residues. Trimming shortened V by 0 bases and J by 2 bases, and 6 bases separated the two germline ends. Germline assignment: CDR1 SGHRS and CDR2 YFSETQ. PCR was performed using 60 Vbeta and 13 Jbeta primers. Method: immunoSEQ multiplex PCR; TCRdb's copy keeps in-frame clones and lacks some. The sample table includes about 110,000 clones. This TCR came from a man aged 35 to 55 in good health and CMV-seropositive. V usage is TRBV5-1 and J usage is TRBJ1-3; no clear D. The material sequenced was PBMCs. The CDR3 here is CASSLGHAGNTIYF. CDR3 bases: TGCGCCAGCAGCTTGGGACACGCTGGAAACACCATATATTTT.